This TCR beta chain was observed in a study of blood T cell repertoires in COVID-19. Study-level information: Spain, Italy and the United States supplied samples that represented acute and convalescent COVID-19.

Assay: immunoSEQ multiplex PCR; the TCRdb copy retains only in-frame clones and omits some. The table lists roughly 240,000 clones, 65% to 90% of them singletons. Germline CDR1 is SGDLS and CDR2 is YYNGEE. The CDR3 loop spans 16 amino acids. Deletions cut 4 bases from V and 0 bases from J, with 14 bases between. Sequenced input: peripheral blood. The rearrangement joins TRBV9 to TRBJ2-1, with TRBD2 as a possible D gene (6 bases). The clonotype originates from a man in his forties who had recovered from COVID-19. Here the CDR3 DNA reads TGTGCCAGCAGCTTAAGAGCGGAGGGCTCCTACAATGAGCAGTTCTTC. Amino acids: CASSLRAEGSYNEQFF.